The next 20 T cell receptor beta chains were all read from a single sample in a study of lymphopenia after photon versus proton radiotherapy. TCRdb's copy holds only in-frame clones and misses some; the assay was immunoSEQ multiplex PCR. The table lists more than 50,000 clones, approximately 82% of them singletons, with 29% in the top ten. This specimen consisted of peripheral blood, obtained from a patient treated with photon-based radiotherapy. Receptors originate from a man aged 50 or older with gastric cancer.

Only a few counts were recorded for this clone. This chain joins TRBV5-1 and TRBJ2-7; 8 nucleotides line up with TRBD1. Germline V lookup: CDR1 SGHRS, CDR2 YFSETQ. There are 12 residues in the CDR3. J gave up 5 bases and V 4 bases, and 2 bases lay outside the gene matches. CDR3 sequence: CASSTDRDEQYF. The CDR3 nucleotides are TGCGCCAGCAGCACGGACAGGGACGAGCAGTACTTC. The variable domain in full, with the rest retrieved from reference TRBV5-1 and TRBJ2-7, is KAGVTQTPRYLIKTRGQQVTLSCSPISGHRSVSWYQQTPGQGLQFLFEYFSETQRNKGNFPGRFSGRQFSNSRSEMNVSTLELGDSALYLCASSTDRDEQYFGPGTRLTVT.

The chain is built from TRBV6-5 and TRBJ2-7; D may be TRBD1 (5 bases). V lost 2 bases to trimming and J lost 5 bases, with 13 bases between them. Germline values: CDR1 MNHEY, CDR2 SVGAGI. The CDR3 loop spans 14 amino acids. The CDR3 region is CASSYLGHSDEQYF. The CDR3 DNA sequence: TGTGCCAGCAGTTACCTTGGACATAGTGACGAGCAGTACTTC.

The chain combines TRBV29-1 with TRBJ2-5; 8 bases align to TRBD1. Germline trimming cut 6 bases from V and 12 bases from J; bases unmatched to any gene: 12. The length of the CDR3 is 12 residues. CDR1 and CDR2 (germline): SQVTM, ANQGSEA. The CDR3 loop reads CSVVDRDPYEYF. CDR3 in DNA: TGCAGCGTGGTGGACAGGGACCCCTACGAGTACTTC.

The chain has TRBV15 and TRBJ2-1; D remains ambiguous. The CDR3 sequence is 19 residues long. CDR1 is LNHNV and CDR2 is YYDKDF in the germline V gene (reference sequence). The V end was cut by 1 base, the J end by 3 bases, with 22 bases between. The CDR3 nucleotides read TGTGCCACCAGCAGAGGATTGGTGGAGACGGTAAACTTCTACAATGAGCAGTTCTTC. It encodes CATSRGLVETVNFYNEQFF.

The chain couples TRBV18 to TRBJ2-7, with 8 bases fitting TRBD1. This CDR3 is 14 amino acids long. Per germline, CDR1 KGHSH and CDR2 LQKENI. V lost 2 bases to trimming and J lost 7 bases; unmatched junction nucleotides: 7. DNA for the CDR3: TGTGCCAGCTCACCAGGGACAGGAACTGGGGAGCAGTACTTC. Translation gives CASSPGTGTGEQYF.

The chain uses TRBV23-1 and TRBJ2-7; 7 bases are a match to TRBD2. TRBV23-1 is an ORF for which the function is uncertain. This CDR3 region has 14 residues. The ends lost 6 bases at V and 8 bases at J; junction bases unmatched: 13. The CDR3 nucleotides are TGCGCCAGCAGAATCATCCTGTGGGAGGGGAAGCAGTACTTC. Residues: CASRIILWEGKQYF.

This chain links TRBV4-1 with TRBJ1-2; no clear D gene. Germline V lookup: CDR1 MGHRA, CDR2 YSYEKL. The V end was cut by 2 bases, the J end by 6 bases, with 16 bases between. The CDR3 totals 15 residues. The CDR3 sequence is CASSQSRWRDDGYTF. The CDR3 DNA reads TGCGCCAGCAGCCAAAGTCGATGGAGGGATGATGGCTACACCTTC.

The rearrangement uses TRBV29-1 and TRBJ2-1; tentatively, D is TRBD2 (6 bases). CDR1 and CDR2 from the germline V gene are SQVTM and ANQGSEA. The CDR3 consists of 14 residues. V was pared by 0 bases and J by 7 bases, with 13 bases between. The CDR3 here is CSVEEPGVGNEQFF. Written as DNA, the CDR3 is TGCAGCGTTGAAGAGCCGGGAGTCGGGAATGAGCAGTTCTTC.

This chain joins TRBV11-2 and TRBJ2-2; D call uncertain. CDR1 is SGHAT and CDR2 is FQNNGV in the germline V gene. V was clipped by 1 base and J by 4 bases, with 13 bases between them. The CDR3 has 16 amino acids. Written as DNA, the CDR3 is TGTGCCAGCAGCTTAGTCCCCTTTGTAGTCACCGGGGAGCTGTTTTTT. It is translated as CASSLVPFVVTGELFF.

This sequence joins TRBV9 and TRBJ1-2; 10 bases are a match to TRBD1. Germline V gives CDR1 SGDLS, CDR2 YYNGEE. J lost 6 bases, V lost 4 bases, and 9 bases had no gene match. This CDR3 has 15 amino acids. In DNA form, the CDR3 reads TGTGCCAGCAGCACCGGGACAGGGGACTTGCATGGCTACACCTTC. The encoded protein is CASSTGTGDLHGYTF.

The chain carries TRBV2 and TRBJ2-7, with 7 bases matching TRBD1. The CDR3 has 14 amino acids. Germline trimming cut 1 base from V and 1 base from J; bases unmatched to any gene: 1. Germline CDR1 SNHLY, CDR2 FYNNEI. CDR3 coding DNA: TGTGCCAGCAGTGAAGGGACAGGTTCCTACGAGCAGTACTTC. This translates into CASSEGTGSYEQYF.

This chain joins TRBV5-4 and TRBJ1-2; 7 positions match TRBD1. Trimming removed 4 bases from V and 0 bases from J; junction bases left unmatched: 6. The CDR3 is 15 amino acids. Germline lookup yields CDR1 SGHNT and CDR2 YYREEE (reference sequence). The CDR3: CASSTVQGSNYGYTF. DNA of the CDR3: TGTGCCAGCAGCACAGTACAGGGGTCTAACTATGGCTACACCTTC.

This CDR3 is CASSLGTGGGYTF. The CDR3 DNA is TGTGCCAGCAGCTTAGGGACAGGTGGCGGCTACACCTTC. The rearrangement links TRBV7-8 to TRBJ1-2, with 7 bases aligning to TRBD1. J gave up 8 bases and V 1 base, and 4 bases lay outside the gene matches. CDR3 size: 13 residues. Germline CDR1 reads SGHVS; CDR2 reads FQNEAQ.

This clone was observed a single time. CDR3 bases: TGTGCCAGCAGTGTCACAGGGTTAGGGTACCAAGAGACCCAGTACTTC. Residues: CASSVTGLGYQETQYF. The rearrangement joins TRBV6-1 to TRBJ2-5, with a possible D match to TRBD1 (6 bases). The germline CDR1 and CDR2 sequences are MNHNS and SASEGT. V shed 4 bases and J shed 0 bases, with 15 bases lying between them. This CDR3 is 16 amino acids long.

This clone has just a few counts. CDR3 DNA: TGTGCCTGGAGTGGATCCGGGACAGGGGAGGCTAACTATGGCTACACCTTC. Translating gives CAWSGSGTGEANYGYTF. The rearrangement uses TRBV30 and TRBJ1-2; 10 bases are shared with TRBD1. With 1 base clipped from V and 0 bases from J, the junction kept 8 bases outside the gene matches. The CDR3 runs 17 residues. Looked up from germline, CDR1 is GTSNPN and CDR2 is SVGIG (reference sequence).

The sample holds one count of this clone. V and J are TRBV27 and TRBJ2-7; D is possibly TRBD1 (6 bases). The CDR3 totals 14 residues. Trimming cost V 6 bases and J 5 bases, with 17 bases left between them. Germline V gene lookup returns CDR1 MNHEY and CDR2 SMNVEV (reference sequence). The CDR3 region is CASSRGQGEDEQYF. The DNA of the CDR3 is TGTGCCAGCAGCAGGGGCCAAGGTGAAGACGAGCAGTACTTC.

The chain employs TRBV6-5 and TRBJ1-1, with TRBD1 matching over 8 bases. V shed 2 bases, J shed 5 bases, and the junction held 7 bases outside the gene matches. CDR3 length: 15 amino acids. Germline V lookup: CDR1 MNHEY, CDR2 SVGAGI. CDR3 loop: CASSYEQGARTEAFF. The DNA of the CDR3 is TGTGCCAGCAGTTACGAGCAGGGGGCGCGGACTGAAGCTTTCTTT.

The chain carries TRBV7-2 and TRBJ1-5, with 8 bases aligning to TRBD1. Germline assignment: CDR1 SGHTA and CDR2 FQGNSA. Unmatched junction bases numbered 5, after V lost 5 bases and J lost 2 bases. This CDR3 contains 15 residues. CDR3 loop: CASSITGQGNQPQHF. In nucleotides, the CDR3 is TGTGCCAGCAGCATAACGGGACAGGGCAATCAGCCCCAGCATTTT.

This sequence joins TRBV6-5 and TRBJ1-1; the D gene is possibly TRBD1 (5 bases). CDR3 length: 15 amino acids. Trimming shortened V by 2 bases and J by 2 bases, and 12 bases separated the two germline ends. From germline, CDR1 is MNHEY and CDR2 SVGAGI. CDR3 DNA sequence: TGTGCCAGCAGTTACCTAGGGACGGCTAACACTGAAGCTTTCTTT. This sequence encodes CASSYLGTANTEAFF.

The chain joins TRBV28 to TRBJ1-5; D unresolved. This CDR3 has 15 amino acids. Per germline, CDR1 MDHEN and CDR2 SYDVKM. Trimming shortened V by 8 bases and J by 2 bases, and 16 bases separated the two germline ends. The CDR3 DNA reads TGTGCCAGCGCCGGGGAAGGGTCGGGCAATCAGCCCCAGCATTTT. It specifies CASAGEGSGNQPQHF. The full variable domain, completed using reference TRBV28 and TRBJ1-5, is DVKVTQSSRYLVKRTGEKVFLECVQDMDHENMFWYRQDPGLGLRLIYFSYDVKMKEKGDIPEGYSVSREKKERFSLILESASTNQTSMYLCASAGEGSGNQPQHFGDGTRLSIL.